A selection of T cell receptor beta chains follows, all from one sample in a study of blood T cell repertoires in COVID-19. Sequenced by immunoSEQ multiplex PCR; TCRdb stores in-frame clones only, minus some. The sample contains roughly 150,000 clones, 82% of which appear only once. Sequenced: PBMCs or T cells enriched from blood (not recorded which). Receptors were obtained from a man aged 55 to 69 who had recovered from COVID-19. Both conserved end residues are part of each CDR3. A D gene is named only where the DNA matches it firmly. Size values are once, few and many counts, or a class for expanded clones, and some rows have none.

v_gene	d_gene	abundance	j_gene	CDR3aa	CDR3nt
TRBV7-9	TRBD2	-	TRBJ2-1	CASSLGLADNEQFF	TGTGCCAGCAGCTTAGGGCTAGCGGACAATGAGCAGTTCTTC
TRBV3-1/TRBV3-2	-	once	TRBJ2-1	CASRGRGGADNEQFF	TGTGCCAGCAGGGGAAGGGGGGGCGCGGACAATGAGCAGTTCTTC
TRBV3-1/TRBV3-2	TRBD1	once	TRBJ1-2	CASSQAKLDRRTYGYTF	TGTGCCAGCAGCCAAGCCAAACTGGACAGGCGAACCTATGGCTACACCTTC
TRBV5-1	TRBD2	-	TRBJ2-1	CASSLAGVGGGNEQFF	TGCGCCAGCAGCTTGGCCGGTGTTGGCGGGGGAAATGAGCAGTTCTTC
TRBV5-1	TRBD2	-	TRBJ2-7	CASSHGTSGRPYEQYF	TGCGCCAGCAGCCACGGGACTAGCGGGCGACCTTACGAGCAGTACTTC
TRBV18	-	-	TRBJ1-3	CASSPLHEGVGSGNTIYF	TGTGCCAGCTCACCCCTTCACGAGGGGGTCGGTTCTGGAAACACCATATATTTT
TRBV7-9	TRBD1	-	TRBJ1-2	CASSLGTGAAGYGYTF	TGTGCCAGCAGCTTAGGGACAGGGGCGGCTGGGTATGGCTACACCTTC
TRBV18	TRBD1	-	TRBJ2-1	CASSPPGPGGNEQFF	TGTGCCAGCTCACCCCCGGGGCCAGGGGGCAATGAGCAGTTCTTC
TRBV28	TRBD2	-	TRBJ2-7	CASSFGLAGGSYEQYF	TGTGCCAGCAGTTTTGGGTTAGCGGGGGGGTCCTACGAGCAGTACTTC
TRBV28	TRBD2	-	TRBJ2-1	CASSLAGGGNEQFF	TGTGCCAGCAGTTTAGCGGGAGGCGGCAATGAGCAGTTCTTC
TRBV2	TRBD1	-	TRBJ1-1	CASSELTGGGNTEAFF	TGTGCCAGCAGTGAATTGACAGGGGGCGGGAACACTGAAGCTTTCTTT
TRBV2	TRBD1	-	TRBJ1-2	CASRYGTGNGYTF	TGTGCCAGCAGATACGGGACAGGGAATGGCTACACCTTC
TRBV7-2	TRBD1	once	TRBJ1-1	CASSPSTGGYTEAFF	TGTGCCAGCAGCCCGTCGACAGGGGGTTATACTGAAGCTTTCTTT
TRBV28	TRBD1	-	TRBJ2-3	CASSGGTGGTPSTDTQYF	TGTGCCAGCAGTGGTGGGACAGGGGGAACCCCTAGCACAGATACGCAGTATTTT
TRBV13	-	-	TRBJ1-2	CASSLGPPGVNYGYTF	TGTGCCAGCAGCTTGGGTCCGCCAGGGGTTAACTATGGCTACACCTTC
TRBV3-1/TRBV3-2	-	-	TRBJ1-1	CASSQVMNTEAFF	TGTGCCAGCAGCCAAGTAATGAACACTGAAGCTTTCTTT
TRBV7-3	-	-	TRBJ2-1	CASSYTGVNEQFF	TGTGCCAGCAGCTACACCGGGGTCAATGAGCAGTTCTTC
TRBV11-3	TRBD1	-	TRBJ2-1	CASSLGTAYNEQFF	TGTGCCAGCAGCCTCGGGACAGCCTACAATGAGCAGTTCTTC
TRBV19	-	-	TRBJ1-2	CPPGPKNGYTF	TGTCCTCCGGGTCCTAAAAATGGCTACACCTTC
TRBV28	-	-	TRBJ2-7	CATNPRQDSQYF	TGTGCCACCAATCCTAGACAGGATTCGCAGTACTTC
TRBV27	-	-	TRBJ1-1	CASSLSIQRGGDKNTEAFF	TGTGCCAGCAGTTTATCGATCCAACGGGGGGGAGACAAGAACACTGAAGCTTTCTTT
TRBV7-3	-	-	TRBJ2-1	CASSTLVDNEQFF	TGTGCCAGCAGCACGCTAGTAGACAATGAGCAGTTCTTC
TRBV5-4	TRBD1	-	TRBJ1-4	CASSTTPTGGEKLFF	TGTGCCAGCAGCACCACTCCAACAGGGGGTGAAAAACTGTTTTTT
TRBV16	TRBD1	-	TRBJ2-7	CASNRQGANEQYF	TGTGCCAGCAACCGGCAGGGGGCCAACGAGCAGTACTTC
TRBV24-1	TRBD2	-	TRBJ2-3	CATSESDRGGPVTDTQYF	TGTGCCACCAGTGAATCTGACCGGGGGGGGCCCGTCACAGATACGCAGTATTTT
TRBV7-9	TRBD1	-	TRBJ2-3	CATVGTGPTDTQYF	TGTGCCACAGTGGGGACAGGGCCCACAGATACGCAGTATTTT
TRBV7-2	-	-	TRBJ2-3	CASSPGLTDTQYF	TGTGCCAGCAGCCCAGGGCTCACAGATACGCAGTATTTT
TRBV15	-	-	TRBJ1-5	CATSSLVGRPQHF	TGTGCCACCAGCAGTTTAGTGGGGCGGCCCCAGCATTTT
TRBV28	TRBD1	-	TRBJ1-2	CASSHSGQPEYGYTF	TGTGCCAGCAGTCACTCGGGACAGCCAGAATATGGCTACACCTTC
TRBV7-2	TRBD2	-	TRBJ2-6	CASSIRLAPSSGANVLTF	TGTGCCAGCAGTATTCGACTAGCGCCTTCTTCTGGGGCCAACGTCCTGACTTTC
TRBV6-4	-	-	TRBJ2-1	CASSEEGGHNEQFF	TGTGCCAGCAGTGAGGAGGGGGGGCACAATGAGCAGTTCTTC
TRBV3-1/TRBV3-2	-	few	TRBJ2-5	CASSQVTGSQETQYF	TGTGCCAGCAGCCAAGTAACAGGGAGTCAAGAGACCCAGTACTTC
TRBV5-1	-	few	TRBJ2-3	CASSLRGGMADTQYF	TGCGCCAGCAGCCTCCGGGGAGGAATGGCAGATACGCAGTATTTT
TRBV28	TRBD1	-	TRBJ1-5	CASITLRQGAQPQHF	TGTGCCAGCATCACCCTCCGGCAGGGGGCTCAGCCCCAGCATTTT
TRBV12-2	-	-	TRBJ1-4	CASRTLLCRWALNEKLFF	TGTGCAAGTCGCACGCTTCTTTGCCGGTGGGCCCTTAATGAAAAACTGTTTTTT
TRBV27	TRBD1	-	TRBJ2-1	CASSLRAGGLWNEQFF	TGTGCCAGCAGTTTAAGAGCAGGGGGCCTCTGGAATGAGCAGTTCTTC
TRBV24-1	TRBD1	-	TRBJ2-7	CATSDPGTDKTYEQYF	TGTGCCACCAGTGATCCGGGGACAGATAAAACCTACGAGCAGTACTTC
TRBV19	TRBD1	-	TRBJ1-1	CASSIYRGPDTEAFF	TGTGCCAGTAGTATCTACAGGGGACCCGACACTGAAGCTTTCTTT
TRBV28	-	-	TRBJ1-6	CASSLRTDNSPLHF	TGTGCCAGCAGTCTCCGGACAGATAATTCACCCCTCCACTTT
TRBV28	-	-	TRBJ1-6	CASSPPPESSYNSPLHF	TGTGCCAGCAGTCCCCCCCCCGAGAGCTCCTATAATTCACCCCTCCACTTT
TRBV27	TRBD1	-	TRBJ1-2	CASIKRPGQGALLTF	TGTGCCAGCATTAAGAGACCGGGACAGGGCGCCCTTTTGACCTTC
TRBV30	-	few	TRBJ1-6	CAWRDPKRPRGSPLHF	TGTGCCTGGAGAGACCCCAAGAGGCCTAGAGGTTCACCCCTCCACTTT